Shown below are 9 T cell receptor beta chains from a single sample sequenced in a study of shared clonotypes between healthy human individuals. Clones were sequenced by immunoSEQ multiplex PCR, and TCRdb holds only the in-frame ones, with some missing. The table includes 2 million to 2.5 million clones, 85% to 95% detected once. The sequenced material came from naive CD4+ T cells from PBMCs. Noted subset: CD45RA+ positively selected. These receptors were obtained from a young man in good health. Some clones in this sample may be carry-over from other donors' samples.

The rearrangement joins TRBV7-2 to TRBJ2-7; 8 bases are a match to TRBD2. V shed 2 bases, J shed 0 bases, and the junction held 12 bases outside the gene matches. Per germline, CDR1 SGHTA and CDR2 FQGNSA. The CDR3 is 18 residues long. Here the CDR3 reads CASSLRGGLATSSYEQYF. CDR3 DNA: TGTGCCAGCAGCTTACGGGGGGGCCTCGCCACAAGCTCCTACGAGCAGTACTTC.

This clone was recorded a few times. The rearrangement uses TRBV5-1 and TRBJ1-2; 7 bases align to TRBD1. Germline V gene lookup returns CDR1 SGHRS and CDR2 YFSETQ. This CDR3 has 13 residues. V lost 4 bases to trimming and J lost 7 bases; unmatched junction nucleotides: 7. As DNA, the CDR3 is TGCGCCAGCAGCATCGGGACAGCCGGTGGCTACACCTTC. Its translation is CASSIGTAGGYTF.

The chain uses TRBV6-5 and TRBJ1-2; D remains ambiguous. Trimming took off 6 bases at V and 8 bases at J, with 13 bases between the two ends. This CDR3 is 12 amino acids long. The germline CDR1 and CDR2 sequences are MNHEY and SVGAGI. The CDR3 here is CASRSGSLGYTF. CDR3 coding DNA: TGTGCCAGCAGGTCTGGTTCTTTAGGCTACACCTTC.

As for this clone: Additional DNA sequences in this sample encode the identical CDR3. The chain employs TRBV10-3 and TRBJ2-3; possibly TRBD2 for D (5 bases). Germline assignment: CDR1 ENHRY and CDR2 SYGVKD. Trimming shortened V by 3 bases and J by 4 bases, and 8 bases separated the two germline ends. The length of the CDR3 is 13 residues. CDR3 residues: CAISEASPDTQYF. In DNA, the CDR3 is TGTGCCATCAGTGAAGCTAGCCCAGATACGCAGTATTTT.

CDR3 nucleotides: TGTGCCAGCAGTCAGGACAGGTCCTCGGACTATGGCTACACCTTC. It translates to CASSQDRSSDYGYTF. The chain has TRBV7-2 and TRBJ1-2, with 7 bases identical to TRBD1. The junction had 10 bases not matched to a gene; V was cut back by 6 bases and J by 3 bases. The CDR3 contains 15 residues. Germline V lookup: CDR1 SGHTA, CDR2 FQGNSA.

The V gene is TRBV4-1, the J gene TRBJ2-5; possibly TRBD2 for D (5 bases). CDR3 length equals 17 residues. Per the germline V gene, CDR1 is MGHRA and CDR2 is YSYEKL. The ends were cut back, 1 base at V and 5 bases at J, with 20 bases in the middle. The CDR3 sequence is CASSQGLPLALGETQYF. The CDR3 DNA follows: TGCGCCAGCAGCCAAGGACTACCCCTAGCCCTTGGGGAGACCCAGTACTTC.

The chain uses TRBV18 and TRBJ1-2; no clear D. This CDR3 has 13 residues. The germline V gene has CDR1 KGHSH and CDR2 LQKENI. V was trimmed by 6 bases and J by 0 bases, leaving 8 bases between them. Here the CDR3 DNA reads TGTGCCAGCTCGCTAGAAGCTAACTATGGCTACACCTTC. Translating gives CASSLEANYGYTF. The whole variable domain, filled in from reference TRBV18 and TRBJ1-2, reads NAGVMQNPRHLVRRRGQEARLRCSPMKGHSHVYWYRQLPEEGLKFMVYLQKENIIDESGMPKERFSAEFPKEGPSILRIQQVVRGDSAAYFCASSLEANYGYTFGSGTRLTVV.

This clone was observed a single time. CDR3 amino acids: CASSPLGVGGQYF. Here the CDR3 DNA reads TGTGCCAGCAGCCCCCTAGGGGTGGGGGGGCAGTACTTC. This chain links TRBV7-9 with TRBJ2-7; a possible D gene is TRBD2 (6 bases). The CDR3 contains 13 residues. CDR1 is SEHNR and CDR2 is FQNEAQ in the germline V gene (reference sequence). Trimming removed 5 bases at V and 9 bases at J, with 17 bases between.

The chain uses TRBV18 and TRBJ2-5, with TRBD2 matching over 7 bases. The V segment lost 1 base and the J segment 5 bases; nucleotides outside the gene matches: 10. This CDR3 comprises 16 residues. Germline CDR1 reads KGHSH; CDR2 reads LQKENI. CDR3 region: CASSPRTTREVETQYF. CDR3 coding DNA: TGTGCCAGCTCACCACGGACGACCCGGGAGGTGGAGACCCAGTACTTC.